The present entry profiles one T cell receptor beta chain with its context. Its antigen is undetermined. This CDR3 region has 15 residues. Trimming cost V 0 bases and J 2 bases, with 11 bases left between them. Germline V lookup: CDR1 SGHVS, CDR2 FQNEAQ. This sample stems from a study of CD8+ T cells in alopecia areata. Overall study: The study gave treated patients oral tofacitinib at 5 to 10 mg twice daily.

General observations from the study: There were many expanded lesional clones persisting in scalp and blood during tofacitinib.

Extracted RNA was reverse transcribed, and the resulting cDNA served as sequencing template. Generated by immunoSEQ multiplex PCR, the TCRdb table keeps only in-frame clones and is missing some. Here the sample spans about 220,000 clones, 50% to 60% being singletons. Treatment indicated: oral pan-JAK inhibitor, 5-10 mg twice daily. Specimens obtained from alopecia areata patients comprised lesional scalp punch biopsies and peripheral blood. V is TRBV7-8 and J is TRBJ2-7; the D gene is possibly TRBD2 (7 bases). The input for sequencing was CD4+ T cells sorted from blood, taken at week 4, from a patient treated with tofacitinib. The receptor was isolated from a human donor with alopecia areata. The CDR3 is CASSLAGGPPYEQYF. The CDR3 DNA is TGTGCCAGCAGCTTAGCGGGGGGGCCTCCCTACGAGCAGTACTTC.